The TCR beta chain under discussion was sequenced for a study of blood T cell repertoires in COVID-19. Study overall: The origin of the acute and convalescent COVID-19 samples was the United States, Italy and Spain. In each case, the material was cDNA or gDNA derived from T cells, B-cell-depleted T cells, or PBMCs.

This clone has ten or more counts. J was trimmed by 4 bases and V by 2 bases; bases with no gene match: 7. The CDR3 contains 15 residues. Germline assignment: CDR1 SGHRS and CDR2 YFSETQ. In the original analysis: Quantification of nucleated cells was approximated via reference gene primer amplification. Assay used: immunoSEQ multiplex PCR; TCRdb lists only in-frame clones, some missing. V and J calls and clone size are as listed in that table; D and trimming were resolved from the DNA. This sample carries about 63,000 clones, 76% of them seen once, and the ten largest clones take about 47%. The origin of this receptor is a woman over 75 with acute or convalescent COVID-19. The sample comprised peripheral blood. The chain recombines TRBV5-1 with TRBJ1-2; 8 bases align to TRBD1. In nucleotides, the CDR3 is TGCGCCAGCAGCTTCGGGACAGGTGCAACCTATGGCTACACCTTC. It yields the protein CASSFGTGATYGYTF.